The rows below give T cell receptor beta chains drawn from one sample of a study of cytomegalovirus exposure and HLA in healthy donors. The data were produced by immunoSEQ multiplex PCR, yet TCRdb's version contains in-frame clones alone and is incomplete. The data contain about 90,000 clones, around 81% of them singletons. Material for sequencing was PBMCs. All receptors derive from a man aged 25-40 years in good health and CMV-seronegative. The CDR3 runs from the conserved cysteine through the conserved F or W. A D gene is named only where the DNA matches it firmly. Clone size appears in some rows only: once, few, many, or a class for an expanded clone.

J gene	clone size	V gene	D gene	CDR3 protein	CDR3 DNA
TRBJ1-2	-	TRBV7-9	TRBD1	CASSFGQGYGYTF	TGTGCCAGCAGCTTCGGACAGGGCTATGGCTACACCTTC
TRBJ1-1	-	TRBV28	TRBD1	CASRDRDNTEAFF	TGTGCCAGCAGGGACAGGGACAACACTGAAGCTTTCTTT
TRBJ2-3	-	TRBV10-3	-	CAISEGRPGVGVTDTQYF	TGTGCCATCAGTGAGGGTCGACCCGGGGTAGGTGTCACAGATACGCAGTATTTT
TRBJ1-1	-	TRBV11-2	-	CASSYVGGNTEAFF	TGTGCCAGCAGCTACGTCGGGGGGAACACTGAAGCTTTCTTT
TRBJ2-3	-	TRBV5-1	TRBD2	CASSSSGGAGADTQYF	TGCGCCAGCAGCTCGTCCGGGGGAGCGGGGGCAGATACGCAGTATTTT
TRBJ1-6	-	TRBV7-2	-	CASSLDFGLSSLHF	TGTGCCAGCAGCTTAGATTTCGGGTTATCGTCCCTCCACTTT
TRBJ2-2	once	TRBV4-1	TRBD1	CASSLGQVNTGELFF	TGCGCCAGCAGCCTCGGACAGGTTAACACCGGGGAGCTGTTTTTT
TRBJ1-6	-	TRBV19	-	CASNSQAGGSPLHF	TGTGCCAGTAATTCCCAGGCTGGAGGTTCACCCCTCCACTTT
TRBJ1-4	-	TRBV18	-	CASSGTGTRNEKLFF	TGTGCCAGCTCAGGCACAGGGACGAGAAATGAAAAACTGTTTTTT
TRBJ1-1	-	TRBV18	TRBD1	CASSRDRGPQTEAFF	TGTGCCAGCTCGCGCGACAGGGGGCCTCAAACTGAAGCTTTCTTT
TRBJ1-4	-	TRBV19	-	CASSRGAATNEKLFF	TGTGCCAGTAGCCGAGGAGCTGCAACTAATGAAAAACTGTTTTTT
TRBJ2-1	-	TRBV7-9	-	CASSLAADSSSFF	TGTGCCAGCAGCTTAGCCGCGGACTCCTCGTCTTTCTTC
TRBJ1-2	-	TRBV27	-	CASSLQGSYGYTF	TGTGCCAGCAGTTTACAGGGGAGCTATGGCTACACCTTC
TRBJ2-1	-	TRBV5-6	TRBD1	CASSLGSGTGAHNEQFF	TGTGCCAGCAGCTTGGGGTCCGGGACAGGGGCCCACAATGAGCAGTTCTTC
TRBJ2-5	-	TRBV11-3	-	CASAASEQETQYF	TGTGCCAGCGCCGCTAGCGAACAAGAGACCCAGTACTTC
TRBJ1-5	-	TRBV6-5	-	CASSLSGSNQPQHF	TGTGCCAGCAGTTTATCGGGGAGCAATCAGCCCCAGCATTTT
TRBJ1-2	-	TRBV19	-	CASSAQGNGYTF	TGTGCCAGTAGTGCACAGGGTAATGGCTACACCTTC
TRBJ1-2	-	TRBV6-1	TRBD1	CASRRGTGRGYTF	TGTGCCAGCAGAAGAGGGACAGGGAGGGGCTACACCTTC
TRBJ2-7	-	TRBV29-1	TRBD2	CSVANGGTYEQYF	TGCAGCGTTGCGAACGGGGGGACCTACGAGCAGTACTTC
TRBJ1-1	-	TRBV20-1	-	CTPRGYTEAFF	TGCACCCCTAGGGGGTACACTGAAGCTTTCTTT
TRBJ1-3	-	TRBV13	-	CASSNRQSLGNTIYF	TGTGCCAGCAGCAATCGACAGAGCCTAGGAAACACCATATATTTT
TRBJ1-1	few	TRBV6-1	-	CASSESGGVTEAFF	TGTGCCAGCAGTGAATCCGGGGGGGTAACTGAAGCTTTCTTT
TRBJ2-1	-	TRBV19	TRBD2	CASSMRGGPYNEQFF	TGTGCCAGTAGCATGCGGGGGGGACCCTACAATGAGCAGTTCTTC
TRBJ2-5	-	TRBV5-1	TRBD2	CASSSGSASETQYF	TGCGCCAGCAGCAGCGGGAGCGCGAGTGAGACCCAGTACTTC
TRBJ2-2	-	TRBV27	TRBD2	CASSLSGLGNTGELFF	TGTGCCAGCAGTTTAAGCGGACTAGGGAACACCGGGGAGCTGTTTTTT
TRBJ2-3	-	TRBV5-1	TRBD1	CASSRSGQSDTQYF	TGCGCCAGCAGCAGATCGGGACAGTCAGATACGCAGTATTTT
TRBJ1-2	once	TRBV29-1	-	CSVESTPVVSYTF	TGCAGCGTTGAATCGACTCCAGTGGTTAGCTACACCTTC
TRBJ2-1	-	TRBV21-1	-	CASSSLAGVNDEQFF	TGTGCCAGCAGCAGTCTAGCGGGAGTTAACGATGAGCAGTTCTTC
TRBJ2-1	-	TRBV7-6	TRBD2	CASSLGAGTSGSRNEQFF	TGTGCCAGCAGCTTAGGGGCTGGGACTAGCGGGAGTAGGAATGAGCAGTTCTTC
TRBJ2-5	once	TRBV9	TRBD2	CASSVEGGRETQYF	TGTGCCAGCAGCGTAGAGGGCGGGAGGGAGACCCAGTACTTC
TRBJ2-7	-	TRBV6-5	TRBD1	CASSTGTGIYEQYF	TGTGCCAGCAGCACCGGGACAGGGATCTACGAGCAGTACTTC
TRBJ2-7	-	TRBV7-2	TRBD1	CASSSGTVSYEQYF	TGTGCCAGCAGTTCCGGGACAGTTTCCTACGAGCAGTACTTC
TRBJ2-2	-	TRBV6-1	-	CASSNTNTGELFF	TGTGCCAGCAGTAACACGAACACCGGGGAGCTGTTTTTT
TRBJ1-5	-	TRBV19	TRBD1	CATSDRSYQPQHF	TGTGCCACCTCGGACAGGTCCTATCAGCCCCAGCATTTT
TRBJ1-5	-	TRBV29-1	-	CSVQLGNQPQHF	TGCAGCGTACAATTGGGCAATCAGCCCCAGCATTTT
TRBJ1-1	-	TRBV6-5	TRBD1	CASRGTGFMNTEAFF	TGTGCCAGCCGAGGGACAGGGTTTATGAACACTGAAGCTTTCTTT
TRBJ1-2	-	TRBV11-2	-	CASSLGGSPYGYTF	TGTGCCAGCAGCTTAGGAGGGTCTCCCTATGGCTACACCTTC
TRBJ1-2	-	TRBV13	TRBD1	CASSLGRQGLDYGYTF	TGTGCCAGCAGCTTAGGCCGACAGGGTCTCGACTATGGCTACACCTTC
TRBJ1-1	-	TRBV7-9	TRBD1	CASSRTGGNTEAFF	TGTGCCAGCAGCCGGACAGGAGGAAACACTGAAGCTTTCTTT
TRBJ2-1	-	TRBV4-3	TRBD1	CASSRGTGIDEQFF	TGCGCCAGCAGCCGAGGGACAGGGATCGATGAGCAGTTCTTC
TRBJ2-2	-	TRBV6-4	-	CASSEEVTGELFF	TGTGCCAGCAGTGAAGAGGTGACCGGGGAGCTGTTTTTT
TRBJ1-5	-	TRBV19	TRBD1	CASSLSVRGLDQPQHF	TGTGCCAGTAGTTTATCGGTCAGGGGGCTTGATCAGCCCCAGCATTTT
TRBJ1-2	-	TRBV6-6	-	CASRWDNSYGYTF	TGTGCCAGCAGGTGGGACAACTCCTATGGCTACACCTTC
TRBJ2-1	-	TRBV11-3	-	CASSLFPPGNEQFF	TGTGCCAGCAGCTTATTCCCTCCCGGTAATGAGCAGTTCTTC
TRBJ1-1	few	TRBV6-1	TRBD1	CASRPRDSQNTEAFF	TGTGCCAGCAGACCGCGGGACAGCCAGAACACTGAAGCTTTCTTT